The present TCR beta chain was sequenced within a study of T cells in Graves' hyperthyroidism and ophthalmopathy. General study results and limits: Separating ophthalmopathy from stable hyperthyroidism was achieved by a 13 V-J model. Most thyroid clonotypes with frequency above 0.001 were detected in blood.

Germline V gives CDR1 LNHDA, CDR2 SQIVND (reference sequence). The V end was cut by 3 bases, the J end by 1 base, with 7 bases between. This CDR3 is 14 amino acids long. RNA transcripts yielded amplified TCR beta CDR3 regions. First-round RT-PCR with HTBI primers amplified the TCR CDR3 region. TCRdb reprocessed the multiplex PCR reads via MiXCR and lists one record per CDR3 protein. The table records a few hundred thousand distinct CDR3 sequences, about 15% of them present only once. Blood dates from first hyperthyroidism diagnosis, before any ophthalmopathy symptoms. As regards this clonotype: Its antigen is not known.

This sequence was found in a woman aged 25-40 years with Graves' hyperthyroidism that later progressed to Graves' ophthalmopathy. The gene calls are TRBV19 and TRBJ2-1; possible D gene TRBD1, 5 bases. The material sequenced was blood. Here the CDR3 DNA reads TGTGCCAGTAGTATTCAGGGATCCTACAATGAGCAGTTCTTC. Its protein product is CASSIQGSYNEQFF. Looking up the rest from reference TRBV19 and TRBJ2-1 gives the full variable domain: DGGITQSPKYLFRKEGQNVTLSCEQNLNHDAMYWYRQDPGQGLRLIYYSQIVNDFQKGDIAEGYSVSREKKESFPLTVTSAQKNPTAFYLCASSIQGSYNEQFFGPGTRLTVL.